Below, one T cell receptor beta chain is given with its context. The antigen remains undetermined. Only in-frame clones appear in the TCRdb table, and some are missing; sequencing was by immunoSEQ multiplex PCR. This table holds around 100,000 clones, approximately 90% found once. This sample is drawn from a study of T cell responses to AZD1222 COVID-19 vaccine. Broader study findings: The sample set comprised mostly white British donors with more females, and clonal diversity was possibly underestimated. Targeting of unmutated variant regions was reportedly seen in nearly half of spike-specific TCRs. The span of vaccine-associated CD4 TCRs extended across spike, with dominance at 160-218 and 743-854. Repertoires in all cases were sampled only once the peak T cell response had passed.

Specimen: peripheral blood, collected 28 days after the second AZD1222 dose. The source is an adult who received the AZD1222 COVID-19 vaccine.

The CDR3 DNA sequence: TGTGCCAGTCAGACACAAACCTACGAGCAGTACTTC. Protein sequence: CASQTQTYEQYF. V usage is TRBV2 and J usage is TRBJ2-7; D is undetermined. V was clipped by 9 bases and J by 2 bases, with 11 bases between them. The CDR3 spans 12 residues. Germline values: CDR1 SNHLY, CDR2 FYNNEI.